The T cell receptor beta chain described here comes from a study of regulatory T cells in long-lasting Graves disease. Broader study findings: Gene preferences differed: TRBV28, TRBJ1-2, TRBJ2-5 in persistent cases.

For this clonotype: What it binds is unknown.

Germline CDR1 reads SGHTA; CDR2 reads FQGNSA. Trimming removed 5 bases at V and 2 bases at J, with 16 bases between. This CDR3 contains 15 residues. The time point was: persistent/refractory GD, antithyroid drugs over 5 years with positive TRAb. PBMC RNA served as the TCR library source. Construction of the TCR beta libraries employed iRepertoire HTBI primers in conjunction with Arm-PCR of CDR3 regions. TCRdb re-called the multiplex PCR reads with MiXCR, one entry per CDR3 protein. This sample yields a few hundred thousand distinct CDR3 sequences, of which 23% are seen a single time; roughly 30% belongs to the top ten.

This material consisted of peripheral blood mononuclear cells (PBMCs), taken when the disease was refractory, from a patient treated with antithyroid drugs. This chain uses TRBV7-2 with TRBJ2-7; D may be TRBD1 or TRBD2 (5 bases each). The TCR was taken from a female donor with Graves disease. The CDR3 region is CASSQEGRLTYEQYF. Here the CDR3 DNA reads TGTGCCAGCAGCCAAGAGGGACGGCTAACCTACGAGCAGTACTTC.